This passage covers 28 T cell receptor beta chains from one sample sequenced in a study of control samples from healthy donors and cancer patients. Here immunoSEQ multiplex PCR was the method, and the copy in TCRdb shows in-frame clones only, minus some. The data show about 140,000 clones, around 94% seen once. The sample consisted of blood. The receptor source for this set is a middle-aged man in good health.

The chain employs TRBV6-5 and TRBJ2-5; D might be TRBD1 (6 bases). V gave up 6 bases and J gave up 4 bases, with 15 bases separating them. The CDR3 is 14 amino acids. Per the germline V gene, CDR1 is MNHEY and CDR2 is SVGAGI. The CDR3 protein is CASRKRGTLETQYF. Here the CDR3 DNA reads TGTGCCAGCAGAAAACGAGGGACATTAGAGACCCAGTACTTC.

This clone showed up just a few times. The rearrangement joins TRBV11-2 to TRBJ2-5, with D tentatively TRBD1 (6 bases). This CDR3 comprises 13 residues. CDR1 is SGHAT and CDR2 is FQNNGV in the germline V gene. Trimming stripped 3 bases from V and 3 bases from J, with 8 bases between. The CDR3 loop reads CASSFRTEETQYF. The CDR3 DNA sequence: TGTGCCAGCAGCTTTCGGACAGAAGAGACCCAGTACTTC.

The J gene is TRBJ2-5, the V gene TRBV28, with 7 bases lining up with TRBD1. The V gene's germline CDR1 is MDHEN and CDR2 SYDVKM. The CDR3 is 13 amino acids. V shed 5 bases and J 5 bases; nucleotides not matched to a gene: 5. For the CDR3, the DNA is TGTGCCAGCAGTCAGGGGGAAGGCGAGACCCAGTACTTC. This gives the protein CASSQGEGETQYF.

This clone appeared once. The CDR3 nucleotides are TGTGCCAGCAGTGTCAACAGGGTTTATGGGGCCAACGTCCTGACTTTC. Its protein is CASSVNRVYGANVLTF. The chain couples TRBV6-1 to TRBJ2-6; tentatively, D is TRBD1 (6 bases). Germline V gene data show CDR1 as MNHNS and CDR2 as SASEGT. V dropped 4 bases and J dropped 3 bases, with 13 bases sitting between them. The CDR3 sequence is 16 residues long.

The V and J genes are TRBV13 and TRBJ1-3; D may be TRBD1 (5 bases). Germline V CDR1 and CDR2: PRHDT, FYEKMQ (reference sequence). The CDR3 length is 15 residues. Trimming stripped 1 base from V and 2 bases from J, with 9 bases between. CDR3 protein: CASSLAGETGNTIYF. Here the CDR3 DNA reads TGTGCCAGCAGCTTAGCGGGGGAAACTGGAAACACCATATATTTT.

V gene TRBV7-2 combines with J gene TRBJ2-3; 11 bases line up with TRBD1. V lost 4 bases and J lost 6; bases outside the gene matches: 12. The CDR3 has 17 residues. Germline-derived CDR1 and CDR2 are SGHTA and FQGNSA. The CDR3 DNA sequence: TGTGCCAGCAGCTACTCTCCGGGACAGGGGGTATTTGATACGCAGTATTTT. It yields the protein CASSYSPGQGVFDTQYF.

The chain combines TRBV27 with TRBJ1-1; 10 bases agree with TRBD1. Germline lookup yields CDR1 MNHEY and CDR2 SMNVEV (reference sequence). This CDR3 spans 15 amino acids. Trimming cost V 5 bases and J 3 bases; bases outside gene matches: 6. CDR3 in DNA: TGTGCCAGCAGTCCTCGACAGGGGGCTTACACTGAAGCTTTCTTT. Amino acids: CASSPRQGAYTEAFF.

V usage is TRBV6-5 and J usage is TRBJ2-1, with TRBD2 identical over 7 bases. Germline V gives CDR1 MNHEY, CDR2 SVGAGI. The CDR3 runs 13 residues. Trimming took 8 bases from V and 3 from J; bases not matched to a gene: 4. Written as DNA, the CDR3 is TGTGCCAGCCAGCGGGAAGACTACAATGAGCAGTTCTTC. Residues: CASQREDYNEQFF.

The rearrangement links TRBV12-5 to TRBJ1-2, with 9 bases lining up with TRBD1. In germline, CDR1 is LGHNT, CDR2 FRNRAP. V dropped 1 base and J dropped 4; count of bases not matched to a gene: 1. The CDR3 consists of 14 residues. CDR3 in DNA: TGTGCTAGTGGTTTGGGGGGACAGGGCTATGGCTACACCTTC. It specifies CASGLGGQGYGYTF. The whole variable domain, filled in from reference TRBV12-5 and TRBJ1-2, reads DARVTQTPRHKVTEMGQEVTMRCQPILGHNTVFWYRQTMMQGLELLAYFRNRAPLDDSGMPKDRFSAEMPDATLATLKIQPSEPRDSAVYFCASGLGGQGYGYTFGSGTRLTVV.

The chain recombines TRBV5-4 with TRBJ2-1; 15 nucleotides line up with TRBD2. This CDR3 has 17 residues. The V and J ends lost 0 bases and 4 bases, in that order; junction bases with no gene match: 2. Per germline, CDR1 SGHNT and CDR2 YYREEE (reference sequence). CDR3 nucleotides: TGTGCCAGCAGCTTGGACGGACTAGCGGGAGGGTACAATGAGCAGTTCTTC. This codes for CASSLDGLAGGYNEQFF.

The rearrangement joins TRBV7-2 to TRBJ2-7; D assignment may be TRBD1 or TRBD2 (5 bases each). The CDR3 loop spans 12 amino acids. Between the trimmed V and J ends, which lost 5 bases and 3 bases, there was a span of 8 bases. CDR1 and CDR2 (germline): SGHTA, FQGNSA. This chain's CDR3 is CASSGTHYEQYF. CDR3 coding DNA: TGTGCCAGCAGCGGGACGCACTACGAGCAGTACTTC.

The CDR3 bases are TGTGCCAGCAGCTCCGGGACTAGCGGGAGGACTGGCGGGGAGCTGTTTTTT. Protein sequence: CASSSGTSGRTGGELFF. The rearrangement joins TRBV7-3 to TRBJ2-2, with 15 bases lining up with TRBD2. V lost 4 bases, J lost 7 bases, and 7 bases stayed unmatched. Germline loops: CDR1 SGHTA, CDR2 FQGTGA. The CDR3 is 17 residues long.

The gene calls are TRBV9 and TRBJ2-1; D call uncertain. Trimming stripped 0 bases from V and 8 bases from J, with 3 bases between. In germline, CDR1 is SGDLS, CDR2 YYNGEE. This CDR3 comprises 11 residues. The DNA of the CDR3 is TGTGCCAGCAGCGTAGACGATGAGCAGTTCTTC. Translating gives CASSVDDEQFF.

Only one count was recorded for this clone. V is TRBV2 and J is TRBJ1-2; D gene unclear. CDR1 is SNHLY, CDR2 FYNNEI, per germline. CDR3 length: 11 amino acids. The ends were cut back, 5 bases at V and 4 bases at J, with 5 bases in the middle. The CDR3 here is CASSSSYGYTF. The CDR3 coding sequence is TGTGCCAGCAGTTCCAGCTATGGCTACACCTTC.

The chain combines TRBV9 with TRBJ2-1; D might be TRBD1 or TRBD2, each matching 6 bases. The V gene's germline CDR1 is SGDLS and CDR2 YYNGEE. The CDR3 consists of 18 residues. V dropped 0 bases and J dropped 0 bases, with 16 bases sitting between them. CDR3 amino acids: CASSVEGSGANSYNEQFF. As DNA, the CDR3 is TGTGCCAGCAGCGTAGAGGGGTCGGGGGCTAACTCCTACAATGAGCAGTTCTTC.

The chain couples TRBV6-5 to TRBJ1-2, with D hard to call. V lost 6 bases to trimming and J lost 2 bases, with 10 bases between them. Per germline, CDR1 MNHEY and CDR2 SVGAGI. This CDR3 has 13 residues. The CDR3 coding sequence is TGTGCCAGCAGGAGGGTAGCCAACTATGGCTACACCTTC. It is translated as CASRRVANYGYTF.

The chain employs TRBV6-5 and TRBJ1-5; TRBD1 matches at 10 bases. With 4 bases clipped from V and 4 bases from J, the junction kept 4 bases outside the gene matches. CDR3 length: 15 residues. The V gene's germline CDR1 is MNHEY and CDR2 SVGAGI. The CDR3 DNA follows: TGTGCCAGCAGTTCCCGGGACAGGGGAAATCAGCCCCAGCATTTT. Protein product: CASSSRDRGNQPQHF.

DNA of the CDR3: TGCAGCGTTATCGTCCAGCCGCGGGCTGGCTACACCTTC. Translation: CSVIVQPRAGYTF. V usage is TRBV29-1 and J usage is TRBJ1-2, with D unclear. The CDR3 has 13 residues. The germline V gene encodes CDR1 SQVTM and CDR2 ANQGSEA. Trimming took off 5 bases at V and 7 bases at J, with 17 bases between the two ends.

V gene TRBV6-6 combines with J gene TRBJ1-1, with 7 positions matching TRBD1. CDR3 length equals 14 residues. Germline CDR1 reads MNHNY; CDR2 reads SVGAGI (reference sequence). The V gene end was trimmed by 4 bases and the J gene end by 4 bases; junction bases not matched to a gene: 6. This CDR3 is CASSLQGIGTEAFF. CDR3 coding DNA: TGTGCCAGCAGTTTACAGGGGATCGGCACTGAAGCTTTCTTT.

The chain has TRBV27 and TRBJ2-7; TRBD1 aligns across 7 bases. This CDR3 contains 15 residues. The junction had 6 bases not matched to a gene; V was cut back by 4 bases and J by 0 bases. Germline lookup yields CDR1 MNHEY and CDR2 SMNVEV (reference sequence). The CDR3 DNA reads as TGTGCCAGCAGTTCAAGAGGGACAGCCTCCTACGAGCAGTACTTC. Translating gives CASSSRGTASYEQYF.

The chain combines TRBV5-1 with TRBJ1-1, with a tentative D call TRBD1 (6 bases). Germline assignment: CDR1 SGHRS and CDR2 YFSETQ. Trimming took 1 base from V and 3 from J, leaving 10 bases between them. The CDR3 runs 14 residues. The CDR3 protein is CASSLKGGYTEAFF. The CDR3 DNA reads TGCGCCAGCAGCTTGAAGGGGGGGTACACTGAAGCTTTCTTT.

The CDR3 reads CASSDYSNQPQHF. The CDR3 bases are TGCGCCAGCAGTGATTATAGCAATCAGCCCCAGCATTTT. The chain has TRBV10-2 and TRBJ1-5; D remains ambiguous. Germline CDR1 WSHSY, CDR2 SAAADI. Trimming removed 3 bases from V and 0 bases from J, with 3 bases in between. This CDR3 region has 13 residues.

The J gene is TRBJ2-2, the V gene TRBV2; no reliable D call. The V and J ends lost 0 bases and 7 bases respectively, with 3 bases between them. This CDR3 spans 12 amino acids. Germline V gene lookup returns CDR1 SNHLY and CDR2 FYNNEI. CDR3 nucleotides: TGTGCCAGCAGTGAAGCGTACGGGGAGCTGTTTTTT. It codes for CASSEAYGELFF.

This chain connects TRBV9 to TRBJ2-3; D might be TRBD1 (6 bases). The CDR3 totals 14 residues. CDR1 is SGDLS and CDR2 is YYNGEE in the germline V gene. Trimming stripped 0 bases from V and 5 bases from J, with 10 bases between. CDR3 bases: TGTGCCAGCAGCGTAGGACAGGCGGGAGATACGCAGTATTTT. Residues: CASSVGQAGDTQYF.

The CDR3, as DNA: TGTGCCAGCACCTCTCGGACAGGGAAAACCGGGGAGCTGTTTTTT. Protein: CASTSRTGKTGELFF. The J gene is TRBJ2-2, the V gene TRBV27; the match to TRBD1 covers 8 bases. J gave up 5 bases and V 7 bases, and 9 bases lay outside the gene matches. Germline V CDR1 and CDR2: MNHEY, SMNVEV (reference sequence). The CDR3 covers 15 residues.

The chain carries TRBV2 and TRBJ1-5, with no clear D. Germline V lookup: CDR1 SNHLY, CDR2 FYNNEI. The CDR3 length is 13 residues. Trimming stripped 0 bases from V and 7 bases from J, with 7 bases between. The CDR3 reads CASSEARGQPQHF. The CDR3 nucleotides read TGTGCCAGCAGTGAAGCGCGGGGACAGCCCCAGCATTTT. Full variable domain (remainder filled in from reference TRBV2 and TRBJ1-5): EPEVTQTPSHQVTQMGQEVILRCVPISNHLYFYWYRQILGQKVEFLVSFYNNEISEKSEIFDDQFSVERPDGSNFTLKIRSTKLEDSAMYFCASSEARGQPQHFGDGTRLSIL.

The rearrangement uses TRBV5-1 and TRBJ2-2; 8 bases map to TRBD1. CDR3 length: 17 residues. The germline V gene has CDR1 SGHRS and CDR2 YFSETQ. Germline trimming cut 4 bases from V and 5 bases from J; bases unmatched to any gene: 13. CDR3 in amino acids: CASSLTGQGTRTGELFF. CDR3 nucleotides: TGCGCCAGCAGCCTAACTGGACAGGGTACAAGGACCGGGGAGCTGTTTTTT.

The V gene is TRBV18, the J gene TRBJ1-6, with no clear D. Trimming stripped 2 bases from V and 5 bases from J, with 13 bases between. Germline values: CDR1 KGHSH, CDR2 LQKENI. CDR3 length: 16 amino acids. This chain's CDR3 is CASSPFDGIDNSPLHF. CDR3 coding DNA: TGTGCCAGCTCACCATTTGATGGTATCGATAATTCACCCCTCCACTTT.